These 29 T cell receptor beta chains were sequenced from one sample in a study of CD8+CD57+ T cells in acquired aplastic anemia. CD8+CD57+ cell expansion, shown by flow cytometry, had occurred in the patients selected for sequencing. Genomic DNA served as template for TCR beta VDJ and CDR3 profiling. TCRdb analysed the reads with MiXCR anew, one entry per CDR3 protein. The data contain about 160,000 distinct CDR3 sequences, 70% to 75% of them singletons. The sample was sorted CD4+, CD8+, or CD8+CD57+ T cells (not recorded which) from PBMCs. These receptor sequences come from a human donor with aplastic anemia.

The V gene is TRBV9, the J gene TRBJ2-7; 12 positions match TRBD2. The junction had 3 bases not matched to a gene; V was cut back by 4 bases and J by 4 bases. The CDR3 has 14 amino acids. Germline V gives CDR1 SGDLS, CDR2 YYNGEE. The CDR3 sequence is CASSPGLAGYEQYF. The CDR3 DNA reads TGTGCCAGCAGCCCAGGACTAGCGGGGTACGAGCAGTACTTC. Variable domain in full (rest from reference TRBV9 and TRBJ2-7): DSGVTQTPKHLITATGQRVTLRCSPRSGDLSVYWYQQSLDQGLQFLIQYYNGEERAKGNILERFSAQQFPDLHSELNLSSLELGDSALYFCASSPGLAGYEQYFGPGTRLTVT.

V gene TRBV10-3 combines with J gene TRBJ1-1; tentatively, D is TRBD1 (6 bases). Germline CDR1 is ENHRY and CDR2 is SYGVKD. The CDR3 length is 13 residues. V shed 2 bases and J shed 7 bases, with 11 bases lying between them. The CDR3 loop is CAISEPGGGEAFF. CDR3 bases: TGTGCCATCAGTGAGCCGGGAGGGGGTGAAGCTTTCTTT.

The CDR3 region has the DNA TGCGCCAGCAGCTTGGATTTGTCGGACCCCCTCTATAAGGATGGCTACACCTTC. It encodes CASSLDLSDPLYKDGYTF. V is TRBV5-1 and J is TRBJ1-2; D is unresolved. Per germline, CDR1 SGHRS and CDR2 YFSETQ. V lost 0 bases, J lost 6 bases, and 24 bases lay in between. The CDR3 spans 18 residues.

The rearrangement uses TRBV2 and TRBJ1-6; D is uncertain. Germline V gene data show CDR1 as SNHLY and CDR2 as FYNNEI. The CDR3 consists of 11 residues. The V end was cut by 6 bases, the J end by 7 bases, with 4 bases between. In DNA form, the CDR3 reads TGTGCCAGCAGCCCCAATTCACCCCTCCACTTT. Protein sequence: CASSPNSPLHF.

This clonotype occurred a few times. V and J are TRBV24-1 and TRBJ2-1; no definite D call. V was clipped by 10 bases and J by 9 bases, with 15 bases between them. CDR1 and CDR2 from the germline V gene are KGHDR and SFDVKD. The CDR3 is 12 residues long. CDR3 DNA sequence: TGTGCCACTCGTGATTCGGAGAGTGAGCAGTTCTTC. Residues: CATRDSESEQFF.

The chain links TRBV20-1 to TRBJ1-2; 8 bases agree with TRBD1. V dropped 6 bases and J dropped 3; count of bases not matched to a gene: 3. Looked up from germline, CDR1 is DFQATT and CDR2 is SNEGSKA (reference sequence). The CDR3 loop spans 12 amino acids. CDR3 bases: TGCAGTGCCATGACAGGGGACTATGGCTACACCTTC. Translated, it gives CSAMTGDYGYTF.

The rearrangement links TRBV20-1 to TRBJ2-7; 10 bases fit TRBD2. Germline V gives CDR1 DFQATT, CDR2 SNEGSKA (reference sequence). CDR3 length equals 15 residues. The trim removed 0 bases at V and 2 bases at J, leaving 4 bases unmatched. CDR3 sequence: CSARDPGLATYEQYF. The CDR3 bases are TGCAGTGCTAGAGATCCGGGACTAGCGACCTACGAGCAGTACTTC.

This clonotype was seen more than once but under ten times. This rearrangement joins TRBV7-9 to TRBJ2-2; 7 nucleotides line up with TRBD1. Germline-derived CDR1 and CDR2 are SEHNR and FQNEAQ (reference sequence). With 5 bases clipped from V and 1 base from J, the junction kept 4 bases outside the gene matches. The CDR3 runs 15 residues. CDR3 protein: CASSQDRMNTGELFF. DNA for the CDR3: TGTGCCAGCAGCCAGGACAGGATGAACACCGGGGAGCTGTTTTTT.

The chain has TRBV5-1 and TRBJ1-3; D perhaps matches TRBD1 (5 bases). Germline V gene sequence: CDR1 SGHRS, CDR2 YFSETQ. This CDR3 spans 16 amino acids. V gave up 0 bases and J gave up 0 bases, with 10 bases separating them. The CDR3 nucleotides read TGCGCCAGCAGCTTGGATGGGGCCGTCTCTGGAAACACCATATATTTT. Translating gives CASSLDGAVSGNTIYF.

The V and J genes are TRBV6-5 and TRBJ2-7, with TRBD1 matching over 7 bases. CDR3 length: 16 residues. V lost 0 bases to trimming and J lost 5 bases; unmatched junction nucleotides: 10. The germline V gene encodes CDR1 MNHEY and CDR2 SVGAGI. The CDR3 here is CASSYSPGTAPDEQYF. The CDR3 nucleotides read TGTGCCAGCAGTTACTCCCCAGGGACAGCTCCCGACGAGCAGTACTTC.

Points on this clonotype: One junction end disagrees with the germline gene, perhaps due to a read error. CDR3 in DNA: TGTGCCACCAGCAGCGAACCTACCTACGAGCAGTGCTTC. This encodes CATSSEPTYEQCF. The rearrangement links TRBV15 to TRBJ2-7; D unresolved. Looked up from germline, CDR1 is LNHNV and CDR2 is YYDKDF (reference sequence). This CDR3 has 13 amino acids.

V and J are TRBV7-7 and TRBJ2-7; TRBD1 might be the D (6 bases). The CDR3 consists of 15 residues. From germline, CDR1 is SSHAT and CDR2 FNYEAQ (reference sequence). Deletions cut 1 base from V and 3 bases from J, with 13 bases between. CDR3 region: CASSLDWGQDYEQYF. The CDR3 DNA reads as TGTGCCAGCAGCTTAGATTGGGGACAAGACTACGAGCAGTACTTC.

V is TRBV25-1 and J is TRBJ2-3, with 8 bases lining up with TRBD2. CDR1 and CDR2 from the germline V gene are MGHDK and SYGVNS. J was trimmed by 0 bases and V by 6 bases; bases with no gene match: 5. The length of the CDR3 is 15 residues. In DNA form, the CDR3 reads TGTGCCAGCAGGGGACTAGAAACTAGCACAGATACGCAGTATTTT. It encodes CASRGLETSTDTQYF.

The chain links TRBV19 to TRBJ1-1, with 7 nucleotides matching TRBD1. The V gene's germline CDR1 is LNHDA and CDR2 SQIVND (reference sequence). J lost 5 bases, V lost 3 bases, and 9 bases had no gene match. This CDR3 spans 15 amino acids. The CDR3 coding sequence is TGTGCCAGTAGTATGGGCAGACAGGGACGAACTGAAGCTTTCTTT. Amino acid sequence: CASSMGRQGRTEAFF.

The J gene is TRBJ1-1, the V gene TRBV25-1; weak D call: TRBD1 (6 bases). V shed 1 base and J shed 5 bases, with 14 bases lying between them. The CDR3 covers 15 residues. Germline CDR1 and CDR2: MGHDK and SYGVNS. CDR3: CASSESATGWTEAFF. CDR3 DNA: TGTGCCAGCAGTGAATCAGCAACAGGGTGGACTGAAGCTTTCTTT. Variable domain in full (rest from reference TRBV25-1 and TRBJ1-1): EADIYQTPRYLVIGTGKKITLECSQTMGHDKMYWYQQDPGMELHLIHYSYGVNSTEKGDLSSESTVSRIRTEHFPLTLESARPSHTSQYLCASSESATGWTEAFFGQGTRLTVV.

This clonotype was counted many times. The chain is built from TRBV9 and TRBJ2-3; TRBD2 matches at 7 bases. This CDR3 has 13 residues. Germline assignment: CDR1 SGDLS and CDR2 YYNGEE. V lost 3 bases and J lost 4; bases outside the gene matches: 2. The CDR3 region has the DNA TGTGCCAGCAGCGCCGGGAGGCCAGATACGCAGTATTTT. It codes for CASSAGRPDTQYF.

This CDR3 is CATSRERGGVDTQYF. The CDR3 DNA is TGTGCCACCAGCAGAGAGCGGGGGGGCGTTGATACGCAGTATTTT. This chain joins TRBV15 and TRBJ2-3; 9 bases agree with TRBD2. The junction had 4 bases not matched to a gene; V was cut back by 0 bases and J by 6 bases. CDR1 is LNHNV, CDR2 YYDKDF, per germline (reference sequence). CDR3 length: 15 residues.

This chain joins TRBV15 and TRBJ2-5; either TRBD1 or TRBD2 may fit D (6 bases each). CDR1 is LNHNV and CDR2 is YYDKDF in the germline V gene (reference sequence). The CDR3 spans 16 residues. V shed 0 bases and J shed 3 bases, with 14 bases lying between them. The CDR3 is CATSREGGRGEETQYF. The CDR3 DNA is TGTGCCACCAGCAGAGAAGGGGGGCGAGGGGAAGAGACCCAGTACTTC.

Points on this clonotype: The junction and the germline gene differ at one end; a read error may be behind it. V usage is TRBV6-4 and J usage is TRBJ2-3; TRBD2 aligns across 10 bases. CDR3 length: 10 residues. The germline CDR1 and CDR2 sequences are MRHNA and SNTAGT. The CDR3 nucleotides read TGTGCCAGCAGTGGGACTAGCGGTAGTTTT. The encoded protein is CASSGTSGSF.

V usage is TRBV2 and J usage is TRBJ1-1, with 7 bases identical to TRBD1. The CDR3 extends over 14 amino acids. Germline values: CDR1 SNHLY, CDR2 FYNNEI. The trim removed 6 bases at V and 4 bases at J, leaving 8 bases unmatched. CDR3 sequence: CASRKDRATTEAFF. The CDR3 DNA is TGTGCCAGCAGAAAAGACAGGGCCACCACTGAAGCTTTCTTT.

The chain carries TRBV24-1 and TRBJ1-5, with TRBD1 matching 7 bases. The CDR3 sequence is 14 residues long. Per the germline V gene, CDR1 is KGHDR and CDR2 is SFDVKD. V shed 4 bases and J 6 bases; nucleotides not matched to a gene: 5. The CDR3 here is CATSEPQGIQPQHF. CDR3 coding DNA: TGTGCCACCAGTGAACCACAGGGGATTCAGCCCCAGCATTTT.

This sequence joins TRBV19 and TRBJ2-1, with a weak D call TRBD2 (6 bases). Germline values: CDR1 LNHDA, CDR2 SQIVND (reference sequence). The CDR3 loop spans 16 amino acids. V dropped 3 bases and J dropped 0 bases, with 12 bases sitting between them. CDR3 DNA sequence: TGTGCCAGTAGTATTAGCGGTTCCTACTCCTACAATGAGCAGTTCTTC. Translating gives CASSISGSYSYNEQFF.

The chain carries TRBV6-5 and TRBJ2-5, with D possibly being TRBD2 (5 bases). Trimming removed 6 bases at V and 5 bases at J, with 19 bases between. Germline-derived CDR1 and CDR2 are MNHEY and SVGAGI. CDR3 size: 15 residues. Here the CDR3 reads CASRPAARVGETQYF. The DNA for the CDR3 is TGTGCCAGCAGACCAGCGGCGCGCGTGGGGGAGACCCAGTACTTC.

This chain connects TRBV20-1 to TRBJ2-7; 8 bases fit TRBD1. This CDR3 has 14 residues. The V gene's germline CDR1 is DFQATT and CDR2 SNEGSKA (reference sequence). J was trimmed by 3 bases and V by 6 bases; bases with no gene match: 10. The CDR3: CSAADRESSYEQYF. The CDR3 DNA sequence: TGCAGTGCCGCGGACAGGGAATCAAGCTACGAGCAGTACTTC.

This clonotype was picked up a small number of times. This chain uses TRBV7-6 with TRBJ2-3; D is perhaps TRBD2 (5 bases). Germline assignment: CDR1 SGHVS and CDR2 FNYEAQ. The CDR3 length is 15 residues. V lost 3 bases and J 4 bases, leaving 14 bases between the germline ends. The CDR3 protein is CASSFYPTSADTQYF. In DNA, the CDR3 is TGTGCCAGCAGCTTTTACCCCACTAGTGCAGATACGCAGTATTTT.

This chain links TRBV7-2 with TRBJ2-7; D might be TRBD1 or TRBD2, each matching 5 bases. Germline V CDR1 and CDR2: SGHTA, FQGNSA. There are 11 residues in the CDR3. The V gene lost 2 bases and the J gene lost 7 bases, with 6 bases spanning the gap. The CDR3 loop is CASSLWGEQYF. CDR3 nucleotide sequence: TGTGCCAGCAGCTTATGGGGGGAGCAGTACTTC. Full variable domain (remainder filled in from reference TRBV7-2 and TRBJ2-7): GAGVSQSPSNKVTEKGKDVELRCDPISGHTALYWYRQSLGQGLEFLIYFQGNSAPDKSGLPSDRFSAERTGGSVSTLTIQRTQQEDSAVYLCASSLWGEQYFGPGTRLTVT.

The CDR3 sequence is CASSLGTAGEVELFF. The CDR3 bases are TGCGCCAGCAGCTTAGGGACAGCCGGAGAAGTCGAACTGTTTTTT. This rearrangement joins TRBV5-1 to TRBJ1-4, with TRBD1 matching over 7 bases. The CDR3 is 15 amino acids. With 2 bases clipped from V and 12 bases from J, the junction kept 13 bases outside the gene matches. CDR1 and CDR2 from the germline V gene are SGHRS and YFSETQ.

This chain uses TRBV20-1 with TRBJ1-1, with TRBD1 identical over 9 bases. CDR3 length: 17 residues. Germline CDR1 DFQATT, CDR2 SNEGSKA (reference sequence). Trimming at V came to 0 bases and at J to 4 bases, leaving 12 bases not matched to a gene. CDR3 amino acids: CSARDRHRGRTSTEAFF. CDR3 coding DNA: TGCAGTGCTAGAGATAGGCACAGGGGGCGGACGAGCACTGAAGCTTTCTTT.

The genes are TRBV7-9 and TRBJ2-7; 10 nucleotides align to TRBD2. J gave up 4 bases and V 5 bases, and 8 bases lay outside the gene matches. This CDR3 has 15 amino acids. Germline values: CDR1 SEHNR, CDR2 FQNEAQ (reference sequence). The CDR3 here is CASSHLAGVEYEQYF. For the CDR3, the DNA is TGTGCCAGCAGCCACCTAGCGGGAGTTGAGTACGAGCAGTACTTC.